Presented here are 9 T cell receptor beta chains from one specimen sequenced in a study of T cells in Graves' hyperthyroidism and ophthalmopathy. What was amplified from RNA transcripts were TCR beta CDR3 regions. A first-round RT-PCR of the TCR CDR3 used the HTBI primer set. TCRdb recomputed calls from the multiplex PCR reads with MiXCR, one row per CDR3 protein. Here the sample spans around 360,000 distinct CDR3 sequences, roughly 15% being singletons. What was sequenced was blood. The receptors were sampled from an older woman with Graves' ophthalmopathy.

V and J are TRBV19 and TRBJ1-5, with 7 bases lining up with TRBD1. The V gene's germline CDR1 is LNHDA and CDR2 SQIVND (reference sequence). Germline trimming cut 4 bases from V and 3 bases from J; bases unmatched to any gene: 3. CDR3 length: 14 amino acids. The CDR3 loop reads CASSTTGNNQPQHF. The CDR3 bases are TGTGCCAGTAGTACGACAGGGAACAATCAGCCCCAGCATTTT.

The table lists this clonotype with many counts. V and J are TRBV6-1 and TRBJ1-5, with TRBD1 matching over 7 bases. Germline V gene sequence: CDR1 MNHNS, CDR2 SASEGT. The CDR3 is made up of 15 amino acids. Trimming removed 3 bases from V and 1 base from J; junction bases left unmatched: 3. CDR3 loop: CASSEGQTSNQPQHF. In DNA form, the CDR3 reads TGTGCCAGCAGTGAGGGACAGACGAGCAATCAGCCCCAGCATTTT.

The chain combines TRBV24-1 with TRBJ2-2; D perhaps matches TRBD2 (6 bases). From germline, CDR1 is KGHDR and CDR2 SFDVKD. This CDR3 spans 17 amino acids. The V gene lost 2 bases and the J gene lost 0 bases, with 12 bases spanning the gap. This CDR3 is CATSDSLGGTNTGELFF. The CDR3 DNA reads as TGTGCCACCAGTGATTCCCTTGGGGGGACGAACACCGGGGAGCTGTTTTTT.

This clonotype has ten or more counts. The V and J genes are TRBV3-1 and TRBJ2-5; the match to TRBD2 covers 7 bases. V trimming: 3 bases; J trimming: 5 bases; junction bases outside the gene matches: 6. The CDR3 consists of 14 residues. Per the germline V gene, CDR1 is LGHDT and CDR2 is YNNKEL (reference sequence). The CDR3 coding sequence is TGTGCCAGCAGCCAGGGCGGGAGCGGGGAGACCCAGTACTTC. It codes for CASSQGGSGETQYF.

In this sample, this clonotype turned up a few times. This may be a read error, as it is one base from a much larger clone. This chain joins TRBV28 and TRBJ2-1; 16 bases line up with TRBD2. This CDR3 is built from 17 residues. Germline V CDR1 and CDR2: MDHEN, SYDVKM. CDR3 amino acids: CASTGTSGRASCNEQFF. The CDR3 DNA is TGTGCCAGCACCGGGACTAGCGGGAGGGCATCCTGCAATGAGCAGTTCTTC.

This clonotype was counted a few times. CDR3 region: CASSPRLGPGGTEAFF. DNA of the CDR3: TGTGCCAGCAGTCCCCGGTTGGGGCCGGGGGGCACTGAAGCTTTCTTT. This chain joins TRBV28 and TRBJ1-1; D possibly corresponds to TRBD1 (5 bases). Germline values: CDR1 MDHEN, CDR2 SYDVKM. The CDR3 contains 16 residues. The ends were cut back, 5 bases at V and 4 bases at J, with 20 bases in the middle.

This clonotype was observed at least ten times. The J gene is TRBJ2-3, the V gene TRBV6-5; D is uncertain. Germline V CDR1 and CDR2: MNHEY, SVGAGI. This CDR3 has 13 residues. Trimming took 0 bases from V and 4 from J, leaving 5 bases between them. CDR3 loop: CASSYSRSDTQYF. Written as DNA, the CDR3 is TGTGCCAGCAGTTACTCGAGGTCAGATACGCAGTATTTT.

This clonotype has more than one count but fewer than ten. The chain recombines TRBV7-3 with TRBJ2-3; D is perhaps TRBD1 (8 bases). The germline V and J ends were trimmed by 5 bases and 6 bases, with 21 bases remaining between them. The CDR3 consists of 16 residues. CDR1 and CDR2 from the germline V gene are SGHTA and FQGTGA. Here the CDR3 DNA reads TGTGCCAGCAGCCCAACAGGGGGGAGGGCCGGGGATACGCAGTATTTT. Protein sequence: CASSPTGGRAGDTQYF.

The chain joins TRBV24-1 to TRBJ2-1, with D perhaps assigned TRBD1 or TRBD2 (5 bases each). CDR1 KGHDR and CDR2 SFDVKD come from the germline V gene. V was clipped by 2 bases and J by 7 bases, with 11 bases between them. The CDR3 runs 14 residues. The CDR3 DNA follows: TGTGCCACCAGTGATTGGGGGACGGGAAATGAGCAGTTCTTC. Its translation is CATSDWGTGNEQFF.